These 23 T cell receptor beta chains came from one sample sequenced in a study of blood T cell repertoires in COVID-19. Sequencing was performed with immunoSEQ multiplex PCR; in TCRdb, only in-frame clones are kept and a portion is missing. This sample has 60,000 to 70,000 clones, with more than 85% found just once. Material: peripheral blood. The origin of the receptors is a human donor with active COVID-19. The donor label of this sample is uncertain.

This chain joins TRBV18 and TRBJ2-5, with unresolved D. CDR3 length equals 13 residues. V was clipped by 2 bases and J by 4 bases, with 8 bases between them. Looked up from germline, CDR1 is KGHSH and CDR2 is LQKENI. CDR3 coding DNA: TGTGCCAGCTCACCAGGCGGAACAGAGACCCAGTACTTC. This translates into CASSPGGTETQYF.

This clone was detected only once. V gene TRBV28 combines with J gene TRBJ2-1, with 9 bases identical to TRBD2. Unmatched junction bases numbered 2, after V lost 0 bases and J lost 5 bases. The germline V gene has CDR1 MDHEN and CDR2 SYDVKM. The CDR3 length is 15 residues. Here the CDR3 DNA reads TGTGCCAGCAGTTTATGGACTAGCGGAAACAATGAGCAGTTCTTC. Encoded protein: CASSLWTSGNNEQFF.

The chain recombines TRBV9 with TRBJ1-5; 9 positions match TRBD1. Germline CDR1 SGDLS, CDR2 YYNGEE. The CDR3 sequence is 14 residues long. The V and J ends lost 3 bases and 6 bases, in that order; junction bases with no gene match: 4. CDR3 loop: CASSGGTGSQPQHF. CDR3 DNA: TGTGCCAGCAGCGGAGGGACAGGGAGTCAGCCCCAGCATTTT.

This clone was observed a single time. The chain has TRBV28 and TRBJ2-1, with 16 bases identical to TRBD2. The CDR3 has 20 amino acids. The germline V gene encodes CDR1 MDHEN and CDR2 SYDVKM. Trimming took 8 bases from V and 4 from J; bases not matched to a gene: 17. CDR3 residues: CASPPLTAGLAGGNYNEQFF. Here the CDR3 DNA reads TGTGCCAGCCCTCCCCTCACCGCGGGACTAGCGGGAGGGAATTACAATGAGCAGTTCTTC. Full variable domain (remainder filled in from reference TRBV28 and TRBJ2-1): DVKVTQSSRYLVKRTGEKVFLECVQDMDHENMFWYRQDPGLGLRLIYFSYDVKMKEKGDIPEGYSVSREKKERFSLILESASTNQTSMYLCASPPLTAGLAGGNYNEQFFGPGTRLTVL.

The chain joins TRBV13 to TRBJ2-7; 10 positions agree with TRBD2. J gave up 12 bases and V 0 bases, and 17 bases lay outside the gene matches. The CDR3 runs to 17 residues. Germline V gene data show CDR1 as PRHDT and CDR2 as FYEKMQ (reference sequence). DNA of the CDR3: TGTGCCAGCAGCTTAGGCCGAGCGGGAGGGTTACCATTCGGGGCGTACTTC. Residues: CASSLGRAGGLPFGAYF.

The V gene is TRBV4-3, the J gene TRBJ2-1; D unresolved. The length of the CDR3 is 17 residues. V was trimmed by 1 base and J by 0 bases, leaving 13 bases between them. CDR1 and CDR2 (germline): LGHNA, YSLEER. As DNA, the CDR3 is TGCGCCAGCAGCCAAGTGCCAGACTCACTCTCCTACAATGAGCAGTTCTTC. Its protein product is CASSQVPDSLSYNEQFF.

The chain carries TRBV29-1 and TRBJ2-7; TRBD2 matches at 8 bases. CDR3 length equals 14 residues. Trimming removed 4 bases from V and 7 bases from J; junction bases left unmatched: 12. From germline, CDR1 is SQVTM and CDR2 ANQGSEA. Here the CDR3 reads CSVAAGTRIEEQYF. The DNA of the CDR3 is TGCAGCGTTGCCGCCGGGACTAGAATTGAAGAGCAGTACTTC.

This clone was picked up one time. The genes are TRBV7-2 and TRBJ1-1; 9 bases are shared with TRBD1. CDR1 and CDR2 (germline): SGHTA, FQGNSA. Trimming cost V 5 bases and J 4 bases; bases outside gene matches: 8. The CDR3 extends over 15 amino acids. The CDR3 region has the DNA TGTGCCAGCAGCGCTACAGGGGGCCTCGGCACTGAAGCTTTCTTT. Translated, it gives CASSATGGLGTEAFF.

The chain uses TRBV25-1 and TRBJ1-1, with no clear D. Looked up from germline, CDR1 is MGHDK and CDR2 is SYGVNS. Deletions cut 3 bases from V and 7 bases from J, with 12 bases between. This CDR3 spans 13 amino acids. CDR3 in amino acids: CASSEWQAHEAFF. The CDR3 DNA sequence: TGTGCCAGCAGTGAGTGGCAGGCGCATGAAGCTTTCTTT.

The chain couples TRBV7-9 to TRBJ1-2; the D is unclear. The ends were cut back, 5 bases at V and 10 bases at J, with 17 bases in the middle. The germline V gene encodes CDR1 SEHNR and CDR2 FQNEAQ (reference sequence). This CDR3 contains 13 residues. The CDR3 region has the DNA TGTGCCAGCAGCCTCCGAGGAGGCCCACTCTACACCTTC. It codes for CASSLRGGPLYTF.

This chain joins TRBV27 and TRBJ1-1, with D possibly being TRBD1 (5 bases). V shed 6 bases and J shed 0 bases, with 11 bases lying between them. The CDR3 contains 14 residues. Germline V gene sequence: CDR1 MNHEY, CDR2 SMNVEV (reference sequence). CDR3 DNA: TGTGCCAGCAGATTCGTAGGGGTGAACACTGAAGCTTTCTTT. Protein sequence: CASRFVGVNTEAFF.

This clone has just one count. The chain employs TRBV24-1 and TRBJ2-5; 10 nucleotides align to TRBD1. Germline CDR1 reads KGHDR; CDR2 reads SFDVKD. CDR3 length: 15 residues. Trimming cost V 3 bases and J 5 bases; bases outside gene matches: 5. DNA for the CDR3: TGTGCCACCAGTGATGGGACAGGGGAGCGGGAGACCCAGTACTTC. Translation: CATSDGTGERETQYF.

The rearrangement links TRBV9 to TRBJ2-3, with a possible D match to TRBD2 (6 bases). Germline V gives CDR1 SGDLS, CDR2 YYNGEE. CDR3 length: 15 amino acids. V dropped 1 base and J dropped 0 bases, with 9 bases sitting between them. CDR3 residues: CASSVLARSTDTQYF. The CDR3 bases are TGTGCCAGCAGCGTACTAGCGAGAAGCACAGATACGCAGTATTTT. Full variable domain (outside the CDR3, taken from reference TRBV9 and TRBJ2-3): DSGVTQTPKHLITATGQRVTLRCSPRSGDLSVYWYQQSLDQGLQFLIQYYNGEERAKGNILERFSAQQFPDLHSELNLSSLELGDSALYFCASSVLARSTDTQYFGPGTRLTVL.

V usage is TRBV5-4 and J usage is TRBJ2-3, with D perhaps matching TRBD1 (6 bases). V was cut by 4 bases and J by 1 base, with 13 bases left in between. The CDR3 has 15 amino acids. Germline V lookup: CDR1 SGHNT, CDR2 YYREEE (reference sequence). The chain's CDR3 is CASSRSGAGTDTQYF. The CDR3 coding sequence is TGTGCCAGCAGCCGGTCAGGGGCCGGCACAGATACGCAGTATTTT.

The chain combines TRBV5-4 with TRBJ2-3; possibly TRBD2 for D (7 bases). The V gene lost 6 bases and the J gene lost 3 bases, with 20 bases spanning the gap. Germline CDR1 is SGHNT and CDR2 is YYREEE (reference sequence). The CDR3 extends over 16 amino acids. CDR3 sequence reads: CASTRGGRQPTDTQYF. DNA for the CDR3: TGTGCCAGCACCAGGGGAGGGAGACAACCAACAGATACGCAGTATTTT.

J is TRBJ2-3 and V is TRBV10-3; 9 positions agree with TRBD2. V gave up 10 bases and J gave up 3 bases; unmatched junction bases: 8. CDR1 is ENHRY and CDR2 is SYGVKD in the germline V gene. The CDR3 extends over 14 amino acids. In DNA form, the CDR3 reads TGTGCCACCAAACTAGCGGGCAATACAGATACGCAGTATTTT. Its translation is CATKLAGNTDTQYF.

The rearrangement links TRBV21-1 to TRBJ1-3. TRBV21-1 represents a pseudogene. The CDR3 loop spans 17 amino acids. Here the CDR3 DNA reads TGTGCCAGCAGCTCTAAAGGCGGGGCCGGCTCTGGAAACACCATATATTTT. The encoded protein is CASSSKGGAGSGNTIYF.

This clone was seen only once. The chain recombines TRBV18 with TRBJ2-3; 8 positions match TRBD1. Germline loops: CDR1 KGHSH, CDR2 LQKENI. Germline trimming cut 2 bases from V and 4 bases from J; bases unmatched to any gene: 2. The CDR3 loop spans 14 amino acids. CDR3 sequence: CASSPSGQADTQYF. Written as DNA, the CDR3 is TGTGCCAGCTCACCATCGGGACAGGCAGATACGCAGTATTTT.

The gene calls are TRBV9 and TRBJ1-1, with 8 bases aligning to TRBD1. Germline CDR1 SGDLS, CDR2 YYNGEE. CDR3 length equals 18 residues. Trimming took 4 bases from V and 5 from J; bases not matched to a gene: 19. The CDR3 protein is CASSHSRTGFGKITEAFF. CDR3 nucleotides: TGTGCCAGCAGCCACTCTAGGACAGGGTTCGGTAAGATTACTGAAGCTTTCTTT.

This CDR3 reads CASSHDSNTEAFF. Here the CDR3 DNA reads TGTGCCAGCAGCCACGACAGTAACACTGAAGCTTTCTTT. This chain uses TRBV5-4 with TRBJ1-1; D is possibly TRBD1 (5 bases). The CDR3 length is 13 residues. Per the germline V gene, CDR1 is SGHNT and CDR2 is YYREEE (reference sequence). Trimming left V 4 bases short and J 2 bases short, with 9 bases between. Supplemented by reference TRBV5-4 and TRBJ1-1, the full variable domain reads ETGVTQSPTHLIKTRGQQVTLRCSSQSGHNTVSWYQQALGQGPQFIFQYYREEENGRGNFPPRFSGLQFPNYSSELNVNALELDDSALYLCASSHDSNTEAFFGQGTRLTVV.

This clone has just one count. This chain joins TRBV18 and TRBJ2-7; D is perhaps TRBD1 (6 bases). Trimming stripped 1 base from V and 3 bases from J, with 7 bases between. The germline CDR1 and CDR2 sequences are KGHSH and LQKENI. This CDR3 region has 13 residues. The CDR3 loop is CASSPRDNYEQYF. CDR3 DNA sequence: TGTGCCAGCTCACCACGGGACAACTACGAGCAGTACTTC.

The chain links TRBV7-9 to TRBJ2-4, with 7 bases aligning to TRBD1. V dropped 5 bases and J dropped 7; count of bases not matched to a gene: 8. CDR3 length: 14 amino acids. Germline-derived CDR1 and CDR2 are SEHNR and FQNEAQ (reference sequence). CDR3 sequence reads: CASSQQGIVNIQYF. For the CDR3, the DNA is TGTGCCAGCAGCCAACAGGGGATAGTTAACATTCAGTACTTC.

The J gene is TRBJ1-2, the V gene TRBV3-1 (or the pseudogene TRBV3-2); D is perhaps TRBD1 (5 bases). The CDR3 contains 12 residues. V was clipped by 4 bases and J by 5 bases, with 8 bases between them. Germline CDR1 LGHDT, CDR2 YNNKEL (reference sequence). CDR3 bases: TGTGCCAGCAGCCTTAGACAGTATGGCTACACCTTC. Protein sequence: CASSLRQYGYTF.